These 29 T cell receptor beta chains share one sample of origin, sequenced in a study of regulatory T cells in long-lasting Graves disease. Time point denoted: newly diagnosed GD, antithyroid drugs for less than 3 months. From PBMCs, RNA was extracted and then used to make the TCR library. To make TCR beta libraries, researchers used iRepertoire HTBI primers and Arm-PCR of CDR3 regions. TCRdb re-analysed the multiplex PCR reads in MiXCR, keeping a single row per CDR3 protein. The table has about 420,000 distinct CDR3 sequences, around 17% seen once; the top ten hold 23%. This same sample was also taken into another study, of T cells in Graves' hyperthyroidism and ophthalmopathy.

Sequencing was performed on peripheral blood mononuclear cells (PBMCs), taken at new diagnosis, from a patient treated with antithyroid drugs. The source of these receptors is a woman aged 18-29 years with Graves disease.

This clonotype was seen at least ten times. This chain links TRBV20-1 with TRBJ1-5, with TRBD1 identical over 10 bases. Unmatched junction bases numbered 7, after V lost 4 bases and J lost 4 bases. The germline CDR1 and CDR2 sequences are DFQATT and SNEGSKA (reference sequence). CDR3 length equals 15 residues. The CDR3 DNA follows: TGCAGTGCTACCCCCAGACAGGGGGCGAATCAGCCCCAGCATTTT. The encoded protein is CSATPRQGANQPQHF.

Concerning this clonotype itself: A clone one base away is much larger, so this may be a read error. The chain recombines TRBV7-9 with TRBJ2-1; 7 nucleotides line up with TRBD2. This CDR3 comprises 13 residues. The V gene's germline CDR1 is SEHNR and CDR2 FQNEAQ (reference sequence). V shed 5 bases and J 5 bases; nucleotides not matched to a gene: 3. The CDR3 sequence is CASSRGVDNEQFF. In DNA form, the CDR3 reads TGTGCCAGCAGCCGGGGGGTGGACAATGAGCAGTTCTTC.

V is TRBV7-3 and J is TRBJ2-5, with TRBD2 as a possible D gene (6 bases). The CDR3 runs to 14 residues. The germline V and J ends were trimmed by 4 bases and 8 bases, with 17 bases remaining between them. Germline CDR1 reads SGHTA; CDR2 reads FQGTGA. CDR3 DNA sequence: TGTGCCAGCAGCTACTCGGGACTCCTCGTTACCCAGTACTTC. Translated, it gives CASSYSGLLVTQYF.

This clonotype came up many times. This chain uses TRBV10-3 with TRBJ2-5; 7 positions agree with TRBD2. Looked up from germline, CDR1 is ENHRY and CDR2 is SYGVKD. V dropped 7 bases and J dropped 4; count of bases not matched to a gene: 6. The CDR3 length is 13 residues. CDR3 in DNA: TGTGCCATCAAAGGACTAGAGGCAGAGACCCAGTACTTC. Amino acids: CAIKGLEAETQYF.

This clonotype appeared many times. The CDR3 region has the DNA TGCAGCGTTGGGCCTAGCGGGCCTACCTACGAGCAGTACTTC. Amino acids: CSVGPSGPTYEQYF. J is TRBJ2-7 and V is TRBV29-1; 8 positions match TRBD2. There are 14 residues in the CDR3. V was clipped by 4 bases and J by 2 bases; unmatched bases: 7. CDR1 is SQVTM, CDR2 ANQGSEA, per germline.

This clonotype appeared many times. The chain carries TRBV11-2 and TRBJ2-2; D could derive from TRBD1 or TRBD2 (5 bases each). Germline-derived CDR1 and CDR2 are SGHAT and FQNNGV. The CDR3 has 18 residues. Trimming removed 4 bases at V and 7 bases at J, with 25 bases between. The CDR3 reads CASSSSARPGRFGGELFF. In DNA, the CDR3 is TGTGCCAGCAGCTCCAGCGCGCGCCCGGGACGCTTTGGCGGGGAGCTGTTTTTT.

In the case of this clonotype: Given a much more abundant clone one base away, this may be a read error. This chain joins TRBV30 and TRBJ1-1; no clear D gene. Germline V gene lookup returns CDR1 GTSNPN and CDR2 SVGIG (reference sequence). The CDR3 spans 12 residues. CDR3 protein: CAWSSGYTEACF. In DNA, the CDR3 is TGTGCCTGGAGTTCGGGGTACACTGAAGCTTGCTTT.

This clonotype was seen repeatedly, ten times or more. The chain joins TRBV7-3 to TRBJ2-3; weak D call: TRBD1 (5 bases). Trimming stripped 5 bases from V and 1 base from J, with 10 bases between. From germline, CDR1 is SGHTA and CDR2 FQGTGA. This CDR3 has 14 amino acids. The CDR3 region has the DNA TGTGCCAGCAGCGGACAACCTGGCACAGATACGCAGTATTTT. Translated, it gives CASSGQPGTDTQYF. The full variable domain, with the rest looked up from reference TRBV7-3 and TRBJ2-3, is GAGVSQTPSNKVTEKGKYVELRCDPISGHTALYWYRQSLGQGPEFLIYFQGTGAADDSGLPNDRFFAVRPEGSVSTLKIQRTERGDSAVYLCASSGQPGTDTQYFGPGTRLTVL.

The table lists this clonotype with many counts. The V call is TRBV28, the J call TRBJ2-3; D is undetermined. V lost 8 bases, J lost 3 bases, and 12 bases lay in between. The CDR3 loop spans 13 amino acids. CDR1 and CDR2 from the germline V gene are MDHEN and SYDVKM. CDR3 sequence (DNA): TGTGCCAGCGCCTCCTACGGAACAGATACGCAGTATTTT. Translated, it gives CASASYGTDTQYF.

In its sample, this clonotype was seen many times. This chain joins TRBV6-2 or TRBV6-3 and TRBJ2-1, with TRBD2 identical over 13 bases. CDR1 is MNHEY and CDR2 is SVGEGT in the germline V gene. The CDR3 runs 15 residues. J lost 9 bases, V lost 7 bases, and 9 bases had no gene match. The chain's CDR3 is CASIDGLAGVVEQFF. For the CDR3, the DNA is TGTGCCAGCATTGACGGACTAGCGGGAGTGGTTGAGCAGTTCTTC.

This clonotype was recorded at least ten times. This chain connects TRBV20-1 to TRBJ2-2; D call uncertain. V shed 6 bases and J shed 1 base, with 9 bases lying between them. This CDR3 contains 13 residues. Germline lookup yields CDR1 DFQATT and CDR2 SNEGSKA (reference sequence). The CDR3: CSAATVNTGELFF. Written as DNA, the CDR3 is TGCAGTGCGGCTACAGTGAACACCGGGGAGCTGTTTTTT.

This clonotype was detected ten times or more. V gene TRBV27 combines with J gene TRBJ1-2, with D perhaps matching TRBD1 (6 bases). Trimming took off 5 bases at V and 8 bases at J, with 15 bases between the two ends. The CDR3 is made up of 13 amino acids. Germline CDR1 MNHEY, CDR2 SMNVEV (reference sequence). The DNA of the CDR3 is TGTGCCAGCAGTCCTCACGAGGGGGTCGGCTACACCTTC. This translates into CASSPHEGVGYTF.

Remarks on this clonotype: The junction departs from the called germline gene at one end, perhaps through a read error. The CDR3 is CASSLAQKNIQYF. The DNA for the CDR3 is TGTGCCAGCAGTTTAGCGCAAAAAAACATTCAGTACTTC. The chain recombines TRBV7-2 with TRBJ2-4; TRBD2 is a possible D gene (5 bases). The CDR3 spans 13 residues. CDR1 is SGHTA, CDR2 FQGNSA, per germline.

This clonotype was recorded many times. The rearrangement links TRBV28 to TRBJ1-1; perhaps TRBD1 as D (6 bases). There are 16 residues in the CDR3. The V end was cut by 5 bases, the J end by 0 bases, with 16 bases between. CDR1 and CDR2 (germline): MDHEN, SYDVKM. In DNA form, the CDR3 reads TGTGCCAGCAGTCCGATTGGGGGGCGAATGAACACTGAAGCTTTCTTT. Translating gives CASSPIGGRMNTEAFF. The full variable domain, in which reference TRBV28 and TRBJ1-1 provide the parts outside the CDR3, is DVKVTQSSRYLVKRTGEKVFLECVQDMDHENMFWYRQDPGLGLRLIYFSYDVKMKEKGDIPEGYSVSREKKERFSLILESASTNQTSMYLCASSPIGGRMNTEAFFGQGTRLTVV.

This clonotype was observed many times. CDR3 sequence reads: CASSLISGMADTQYF. Here the CDR3 DNA reads TGCGCCAGCAGCTTGATCAGCGGGATGGCAGATACGCAGTATTTT. This sequence joins TRBV5-1 and TRBJ2-3; 7 nucleotides match TRBD2. There are 15 residues in the CDR3. Germline assignment: CDR1 SGHRS and CDR2 YFSETQ. V lost 1 base and J lost 4; bases outside the gene matches: 6.

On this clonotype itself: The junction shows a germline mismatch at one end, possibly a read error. The CDR3 is CANSLEATNEKLFF. Here the CDR3 DNA reads TGTGCCAACAGTTTAGAAGCAACTAATGAAAAACTGTTTTTT. V gene TRBV28 combines with J gene TRBJ1-4; D gene ambiguous. The CDR3 spans 14 residues. The germline gives CDR1 MDHEN, CDR2 SYDVKM.

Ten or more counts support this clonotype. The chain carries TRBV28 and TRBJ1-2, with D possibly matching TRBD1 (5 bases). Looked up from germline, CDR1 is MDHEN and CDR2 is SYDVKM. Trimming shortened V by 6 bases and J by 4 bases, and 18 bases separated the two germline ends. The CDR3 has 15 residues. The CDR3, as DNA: TGTGCCAGCAGGCTAAGGGCAGGGACCGTCTATGGCTACACCTTC. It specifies CASRLRAGTVYGYTF.

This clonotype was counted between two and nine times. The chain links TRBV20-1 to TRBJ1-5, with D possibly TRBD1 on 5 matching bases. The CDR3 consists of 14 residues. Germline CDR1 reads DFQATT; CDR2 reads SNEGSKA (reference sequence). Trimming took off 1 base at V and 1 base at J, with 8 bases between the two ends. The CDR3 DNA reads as TGCAGTGCTAGAGTGGGGGAGAGCAATCAGCCCCAGCATTTT. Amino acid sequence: CSARVGESNQPQHF.

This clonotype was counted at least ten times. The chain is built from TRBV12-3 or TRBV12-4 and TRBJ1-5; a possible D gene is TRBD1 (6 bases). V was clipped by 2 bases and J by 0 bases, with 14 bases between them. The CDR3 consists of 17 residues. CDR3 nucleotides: TGTGCCAGCAGTTTAAGCGCAGGGGCATATAGCAATCAGCCCCAGCATTTT. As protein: CASSLSAGAYSNQPQHF.

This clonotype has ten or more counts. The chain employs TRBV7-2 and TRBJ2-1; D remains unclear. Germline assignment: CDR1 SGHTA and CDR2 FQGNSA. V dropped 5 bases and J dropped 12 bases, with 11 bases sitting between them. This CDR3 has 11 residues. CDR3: CASSLDTVQFF. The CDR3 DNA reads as TGTGCCAGCAGCCTAGACACGGTGCAGTTCTTC.

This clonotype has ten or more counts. The CDR3 is CATSVDSSYNEQFF. In nucleotides, the CDR3 is TGTGCCACCAGTGTTGACAGCTCCTACAATGAGCAGTTCTTC. V and J are TRBV24-1 and TRBJ2-1; TRBD1 is a possible D gene (5 bases). Looked up from germline, CDR1 is KGHDR and CDR2 is SFDVKD. The CDR3 spans 14 residues. V lost 5 bases, J lost 0 bases, and 7 bases lay in between.

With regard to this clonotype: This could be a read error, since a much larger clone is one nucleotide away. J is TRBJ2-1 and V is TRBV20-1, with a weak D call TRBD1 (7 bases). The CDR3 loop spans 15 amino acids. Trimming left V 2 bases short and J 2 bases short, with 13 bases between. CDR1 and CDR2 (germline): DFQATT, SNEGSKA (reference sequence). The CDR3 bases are TGCAGTGCTAGACCCGACAGGGAGGCCTACAATGAGCAGTTCTTC. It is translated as CSARPDREAYNEQFF.

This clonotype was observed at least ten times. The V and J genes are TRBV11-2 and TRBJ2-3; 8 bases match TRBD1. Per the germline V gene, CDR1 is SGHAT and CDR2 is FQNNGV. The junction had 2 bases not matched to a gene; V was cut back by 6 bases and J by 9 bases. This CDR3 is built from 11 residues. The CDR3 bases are TGTGCCAGCAGAAGACAGGGGACGCAGTATTTT. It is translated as CASRRQGTQYF.

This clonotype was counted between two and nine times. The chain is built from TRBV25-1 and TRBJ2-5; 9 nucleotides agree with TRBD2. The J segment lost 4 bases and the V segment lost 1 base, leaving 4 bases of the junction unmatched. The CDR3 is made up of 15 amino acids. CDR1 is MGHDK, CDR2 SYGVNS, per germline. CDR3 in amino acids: CASSEFGTSRETQYF. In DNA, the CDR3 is TGTGCCAGCAGTGAATTTGGGACTAGCCGAGAGACCCAGTACTTC. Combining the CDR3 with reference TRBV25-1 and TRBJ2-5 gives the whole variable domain EADIYQTPRYLVIGTGKKITLECSQTMGHDKMYWYQQDPGMELHLIHYSYGVNSTEKGDLSSESTVSRIRTEHFPLTLESARPSHTSQYLCASSEFGTSRETQYFGPGTRLLVL.

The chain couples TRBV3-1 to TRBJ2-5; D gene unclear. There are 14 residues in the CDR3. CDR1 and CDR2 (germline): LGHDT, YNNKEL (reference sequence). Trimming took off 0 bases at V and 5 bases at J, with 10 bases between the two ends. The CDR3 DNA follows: TGTGCCAGCAGCCAAGATTCGGCTACTGAGACCCAGTACTTC. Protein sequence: CASSQDSATETQYF.

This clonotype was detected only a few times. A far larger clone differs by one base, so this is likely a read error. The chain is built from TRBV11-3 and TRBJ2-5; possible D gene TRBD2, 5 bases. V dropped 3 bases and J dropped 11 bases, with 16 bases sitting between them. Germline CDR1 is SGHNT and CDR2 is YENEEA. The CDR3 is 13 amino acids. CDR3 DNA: TGTGCCAGCAGCTTTACGGGAAACAATGAGCAGTACTTC. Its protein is CASSFTGNNEQYF.

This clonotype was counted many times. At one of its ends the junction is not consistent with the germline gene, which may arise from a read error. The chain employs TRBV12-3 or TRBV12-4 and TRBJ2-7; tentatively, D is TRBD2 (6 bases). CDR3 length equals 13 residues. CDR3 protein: CASSPGTDYEQYF. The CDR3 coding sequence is TGCGCCAGCAGCCCTGGGACTGACTACGAGCAGTACTTC.

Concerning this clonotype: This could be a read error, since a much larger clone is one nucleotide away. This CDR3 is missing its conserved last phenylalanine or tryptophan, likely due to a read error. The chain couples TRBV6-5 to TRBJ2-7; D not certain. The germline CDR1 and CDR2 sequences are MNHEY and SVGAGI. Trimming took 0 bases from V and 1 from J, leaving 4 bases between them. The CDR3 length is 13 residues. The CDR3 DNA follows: TGTGCCAGCAGTTACTCGACATCCTACGAGCAGTACTCC. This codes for CASSYSTSYEQYS.

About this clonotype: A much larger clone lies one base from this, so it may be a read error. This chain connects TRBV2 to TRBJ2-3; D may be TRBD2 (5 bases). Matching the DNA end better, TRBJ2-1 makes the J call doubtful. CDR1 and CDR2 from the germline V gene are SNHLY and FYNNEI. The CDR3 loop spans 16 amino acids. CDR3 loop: CASSVFAGPADYEQFF. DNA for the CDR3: TGTGCCAGCAGTGTGTTCGCCGGGCCCGCAGACTACGAGCAGTTCTTC.